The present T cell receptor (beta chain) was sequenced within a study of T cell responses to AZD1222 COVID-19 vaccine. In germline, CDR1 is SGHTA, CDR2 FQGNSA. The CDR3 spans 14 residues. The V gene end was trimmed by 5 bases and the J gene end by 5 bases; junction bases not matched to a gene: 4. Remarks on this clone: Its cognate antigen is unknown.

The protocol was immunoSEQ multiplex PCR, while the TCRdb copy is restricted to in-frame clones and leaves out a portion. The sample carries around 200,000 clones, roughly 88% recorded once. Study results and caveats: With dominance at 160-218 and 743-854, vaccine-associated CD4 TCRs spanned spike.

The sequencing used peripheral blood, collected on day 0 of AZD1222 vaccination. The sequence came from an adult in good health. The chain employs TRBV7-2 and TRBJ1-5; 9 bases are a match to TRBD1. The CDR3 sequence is CASSTGQGYQPQHF. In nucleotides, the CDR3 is TGTGCCAGCAGCACGGGACAGGGATATCAGCCCCAGCATTTT. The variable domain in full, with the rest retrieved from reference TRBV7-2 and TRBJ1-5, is GAGVSQSPSNKVTEKGKDVELRCDPISGHTALYWYRQSLGQGLEFLIYFQGNSAPDKSGLPSDRFSAERTGGSVSTLTIQRTQQEDSAVYLCASSTGQGYQPQHFGDGTRLSIL.